Listed here are 24 T cell receptor beta chains from one sample, sequenced in a study of regulatory and conventional T cells in RAG deficiency. TCRdb's table, derived via immunoSEQ multiplex PCR, lists solely in-frame clones and lacks some. The sample carries 30,000 to 40,000 clones, about nine tenths recorded once. These data also formed part of another study, on regulatory T cells. Turning to that study: Primers: 52 TRBV forward and 13 TRBJ reverse.

Sequencing was carried out using CD8+ T cells sorted from blood. The receptors derive from a human donor in good health.

This clone appeared once. The rearrangement joins TRBV7-9 to TRBJ2-5; the D is unclear. The DNA end favors TRBJ2-7, so the J call may be wrong. The CDR3 is made up of 15 amino acids. The V gene's germline CDR1 is SEHNR and CDR2 FQNEAQ (reference sequence). The CDR3 coding sequence is TGTGCCAGCAGCCAACTTGTCGGCGGAGTCTACGAGCAGTACTTC. Its translation: CASSQLVGGVYEQYF.

The rearrangement joins TRBV5-8 to TRBJ1-5, with 7 bases identical to TRBD1. CDR1 and CDR2 from the germline V gene are SGHTS and YDEGEE. V lost 4 bases and J lost 6; bases outside the gene matches: 7. This CDR3 has 14 residues. For the CDR3, the DNA is TGTGCCAGCAGCCTAAAGGGGGCCGGTCAGCCCCAGCATTTT. This encodes CASSLKGAGQPQHF.

This chain uses TRBV2 with TRBJ1-1; perhaps TRBD1 as D (6 bases). This CDR3 spans 13 amino acids. V was trimmed by 6 bases and J by 1 base, leaving 9 bases between them. CDR1 and CDR2 (germline): SNHLY, FYNNEI. The CDR3 region has the DNA TGTGCCAGCAGAGTACAGGGGAACACTGAAGCTTTCTTT. This translates into CASRVQGNTEAFF.

This clone was detected only a few times. V is TRBV21-1 and J is TRBJ1-3; the table's D call, TRBD1, was not checked against the DNA. TRBV21-1 is deemed a pseudogene. The CDR3 totals 15 residues. The CDR3, as DNA: TGTGCCAGCGGGGTCACCTGGGACAGCGCGGACACCATATATTTT. Translated, it gives CASGVTWDSADTIYF.

V and J are TRBV5-5 and TRBJ1-2, with D hard to call. Germline V gene data show CDR1 as SGHKS and CDR2 as YYEKEE (reference sequence). This CDR3 has 14 amino acids. V lost 1 base and J lost 4, with 11 bases in between. CDR3 residues: CASSLYAGTYGYTF. The CDR3 coding sequence is TGTGCCAGCAGCTTGTACGCCGGAACCTATGGCTACACCTTC.

This chain links TRBV10-3 with TRBJ1-5; 8 nucleotides agree with TRBD1. CDR1 and CDR2 from the germline V gene are ENHRY and SYGVKD. Trimming took 4 bases from V and 7 from J; bases not matched to a gene: 9. The CDR3 consists of 15 residues. The CDR3 loop reads CAISGGQGVGQPQHF. DNA for the CDR3: TGTGCCATCAGTGGAGGACAGGGCGTTGGGCAGCCCCAGCATTTT.

The CDR3 spells CASGDTGELFF. The DNA for the CDR3 is TGTGCCAGCGGGGACACCGGGGAGCTGTTTTTT. The chain combines TRBV6-1 with TRBJ2-2; the D is unclear. This CDR3 contains 11 residues. The V end lost 8 bases, the J end lost 3 bases, and 4 bases lay between the germline ends. Germline CDR1 reads MNHNS; CDR2 reads SASEGT.

The V and J genes are TRBV5-6 and TRBJ2-4, with D uncertain. This CDR3 is 14 amino acids long. Trimming cost V 0 bases and J 6 bases, with 10 bases left between them. Germline CDR1 is SGHDT and CDR2 is YYEEEE. CDR3 in DNA: TGTGCCAGCAGCTTGGGGCACGATGGAAACATTCAGTACTTC. Its translation: CASSLGHDGNIQYF.

This clone was seen a single time. The chain combines TRBV10-3 with TRBJ2-3; 10 bases are a match to TRBD1. The trim removed 10 bases at V and 4 bases at J, leaving 11 bases unmatched. The CDR3 is 15 amino acids. Germline CDR1 reads ENHRY; CDR2 reads SYGVKD. The CDR3 nucleotides are TGTGCCACCGCAGCCGGGACAGGGGACCCAGATACGCAGTATTTT. As protein: CATAAGTGDPDTQYF.

The chain has TRBV5-1 and TRBJ1-1; 7 bases are a match to TRBD1. With 4 bases clipped from V and 6 bases from J, the junction kept 6 bases outside the gene matches. From germline, CDR1 is SGHRS and CDR2 YFSETQ. The CDR3 is 13 residues long. CDR3 sequence: CASSPGTASEAFF. As DNA, the CDR3 is TGCGCCAGCAGCCCCGGGACAGCTTCTGAAGCTTTCTTT.

The J gene is TRBJ2-7, the V gene TRBV5-1; tentatively, D is TRBD2 (6 bases). Trimming shortened V by 4 bases and J by 5 bases, and 19 bases separated the two germline ends. The CDR3 runs to 15 residues. Germline-derived CDR1 and CDR2 are SGHRS and YFSETQ. The CDR3 here is CASSPFGGSSDEQYF. CDR3 sequence (DNA): TGCGCCAGCAGCCCCTTCGGGGGATCAAGCGACGAGCAGTACTTC.

The rearrangement uses TRBV13 and TRBJ2-1; tentative D call: TRBD2 (5 bases). The CDR3 consists of 16 residues. Germline CDR1 is PRHDT and CDR2 is FYEKMQ (reference sequence). The ends were cut back, 2 bases at V and 7 bases at J, with 18 bases in the middle. In DNA form, the CDR3 reads TGTGCCAGCAGCTTAAAAGGAGGAATTGGTAAGAATGAGCAGTTCTTC. Translation: CASSLKGGIGKNEQFF.

The rearrangement uses TRBV27 and TRBJ1-1; no definite D call. Trimming took 4 bases from V and 5 from J, leaving 14 bases between them. Per the germline V gene, CDR1 is MNHEY and CDR2 is SMNVEV (reference sequence). The length of the CDR3 is 14 residues. CDR3 nucleotides: TGTGCCAGCAGTTCCCCTTCTCTGGGGACTGAAGCTTTCTTT. Encoded protein: CASSSPSLGTEAFF.

The chain employs TRBV5-1 and TRBJ1-4, with TRBD1 matching over 8 bases. V lost 0 bases to trimming and J lost 7 bases; unmatched junction nucleotides: 5. The CDR3 extends over 15 amino acids. Per germline, CDR1 SGHRS and CDR2 YFSETQ. The CDR3 nucleotides read TGCGCCAGCAGCTTGGCCGGGACAGGACTTGAAAAACTGTTTTTT. Translating gives CASSLAGTGLEKLFF.

Only a few counts were recorded for this clone. The rearrangement joins TRBV30 to TRBJ2-7; D gene ambiguous. V lost 1 base and J lost 4, with 8 bases in between. Germline CDR1 reads GTSNPN; CDR2 reads SVGIG (reference sequence). The CDR3 consists of 12 residues. Here the CDR3 reads CAWSDTGYEQYF. The CDR3 coding sequence is TGTGCCTGGAGTGATACGGGTTACGAGCAGTACTTC.

This chain links TRBV27 with TRBJ1-5; TRBD1 might be the D (6 bases). CDR3 length: 14 amino acids. Germline V CDR1 and CDR2: MNHEY, SMNVEV (reference sequence). V dropped 3 bases and J dropped 5 bases, with 11 bases sitting between them. In DNA, the CDR3 is TGTGCCAGCAGTTTGGTACAGGGCCATCAGCCCCAGCATTTT. Residues: CASSLVQGHQPQHF.

This rearrangement joins TRBV19 to TRBJ1-1, with D maybe TRBD1 (6 bases). The V end was cut by 6 bases, the J end by 3 bases, with 11 bases between. The CDR3 totals 13 residues. Germline V lookup: CDR1 LNHDA, CDR2 SQIVND (reference sequence). In DNA form, the CDR3 reads TGTGCCAGTAGCCCACAGGGTCACACTGAAGCTTTCTTT. Amino acid sequence: CASSPQGHTEAFF.

About this clone: An end of the junction differs from the germline gene, which may be a read error. V is TRBV7-7 and J is TRBJ2-5, with D tentatively TRBD2 (6 bases). The CDR3 totals 16 residues. The germline V gene encodes CDR1 SSHAT and CDR2 FNYEAQ (reference sequence). CDR3 sequence: CASSLEYGRLEETQYF. CDR3 sequence (DNA): TGTGCTAGCAGCTTAGAATACGGGAGATTGGAAGAGACCCAGTACTTC.

This clone was observed once. The chain combines TRBV9 with TRBJ2-1, with 9 bases aligning to TRBD2. This CDR3 has 18 amino acids. Germline V lookup: CDR1 SGDLS, CDR2 YYNGEE. The junction had 14 bases not matched to a gene; V was cut back by 0 bases and J by 7 bases. CDR3 DNA sequence: TGTGCCAGCAGCGTAGACCCGGCGGGTAGCGGGAGTCGGAATGAGCAGTTCTTC. Its translation: CASSVDPAGSGSRNEQFF.

J is TRBJ2-1 and V is TRBV27; TRBD1 matches 9 bases. V was clipped by 3 bases and J by 5 bases; unmatched bases: 5. Germline values: CDR1 MNHEY, CDR2 SMNVEV (reference sequence). This CDR3 has 15 amino acids. CDR3 DNA: TGTGCCAGCAGTTTTGGGACAGGGTCCCACAATGAGCAGTTCTTC. As protein: CASSFGTGSHNEQFF.

The V and J genes are TRBV15 and TRBJ2-3; 10 bases are a match to TRBD2. The germline V gene encodes CDR1 LNHNV and CDR2 YYDKDF (reference sequence). V shed 2 bases, J shed 4 bases, and the junction held 21 bases outside the gene matches. The CDR3 has 21 residues. The DNA for the CDR3 is TGTGCCACCAGCAGATCCGTGACTAGCGGGCCTTCGAGAGGGAGCGCAGATACGCAGTATTTT. Residues: CATSRSVTSGPSRGSADTQYF.

The V and J genes are TRBV15 and TRBJ2-4, with 11 bases aligning to TRBD1. The germline V gene has CDR1 LNHNV and CDR2 YYDKDF (reference sequence). The CDR3 length is 22 residues. After removal of 0 bases from V and 1 base from J, the junction contained 17 bases not matched to a gene. The CDR3: CATSRDPAYGTGGEVAKNIQYF. In DNA, the CDR3 is TGTGCCACCAGCAGAGATCCTGCCTATGGGACAGGGGGTGAAGTGGCCAAAAACATTCAGTACTTC.

This clone was picked up one time. The V gene is TRBV10-2, the J gene TRBJ2-3; D gene uncertain. The CDR3 consists of 13 residues. The V and J ends lost 8 bases and 3 bases respectively, with 12 bases between them. CDR1 WSHSY and CDR2 SAAADI come from the germline V gene. CDR3 bases: TGCGCCAGCCAGCTGATACGAACAGATACGCAGTATTTT. Its translation: CASQLIRTDTQYF.

This clone occurred a few times. The gene calls are TRBV6-5 and TRBJ2-1, with D tentatively TRBD1 or TRBD2 (5 bases each). V was cut by 5 bases and J by 10 bases, with 15 bases left in between. CDR1 and CDR2 (germline): MNHEY, SVGAGI. The CDR3 is 13 residues long. This CDR3 reads CASSEGPELEQFF. The CDR3 region has the DNA TGTGCCAGCAGTGAGGGACCTGAGTTAGAGCAGTTCTTC.